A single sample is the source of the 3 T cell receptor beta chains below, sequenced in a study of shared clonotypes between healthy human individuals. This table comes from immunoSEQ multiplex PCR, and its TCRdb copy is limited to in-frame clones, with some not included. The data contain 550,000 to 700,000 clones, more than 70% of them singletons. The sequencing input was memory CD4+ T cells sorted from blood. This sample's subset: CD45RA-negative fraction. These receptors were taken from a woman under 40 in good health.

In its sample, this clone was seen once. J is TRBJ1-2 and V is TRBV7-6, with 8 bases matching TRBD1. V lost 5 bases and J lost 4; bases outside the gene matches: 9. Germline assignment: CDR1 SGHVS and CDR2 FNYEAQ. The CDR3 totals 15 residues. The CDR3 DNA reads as TGTGCCAGCAGCCCCTTGACAGGGGTGGCCTATGGCTACACCTTC. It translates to CASSPLTGVAYGYTF.

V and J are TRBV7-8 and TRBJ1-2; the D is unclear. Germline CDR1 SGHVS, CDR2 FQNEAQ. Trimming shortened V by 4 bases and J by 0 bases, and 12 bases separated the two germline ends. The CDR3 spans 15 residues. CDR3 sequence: CASSSRGPPNYGYTF. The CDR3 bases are TGTGCCAGCAGCTCCCGCGGACCGCCTAACTATGGCTACACCTTC.

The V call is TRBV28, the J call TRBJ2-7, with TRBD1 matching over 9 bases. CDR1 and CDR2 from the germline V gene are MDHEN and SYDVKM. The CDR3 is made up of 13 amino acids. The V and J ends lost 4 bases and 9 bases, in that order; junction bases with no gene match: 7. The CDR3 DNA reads TGTGCCAGCAGTTCTGGACAGGGGATGTGGCAGTACTTC. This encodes CASSSGQGMWQYF.